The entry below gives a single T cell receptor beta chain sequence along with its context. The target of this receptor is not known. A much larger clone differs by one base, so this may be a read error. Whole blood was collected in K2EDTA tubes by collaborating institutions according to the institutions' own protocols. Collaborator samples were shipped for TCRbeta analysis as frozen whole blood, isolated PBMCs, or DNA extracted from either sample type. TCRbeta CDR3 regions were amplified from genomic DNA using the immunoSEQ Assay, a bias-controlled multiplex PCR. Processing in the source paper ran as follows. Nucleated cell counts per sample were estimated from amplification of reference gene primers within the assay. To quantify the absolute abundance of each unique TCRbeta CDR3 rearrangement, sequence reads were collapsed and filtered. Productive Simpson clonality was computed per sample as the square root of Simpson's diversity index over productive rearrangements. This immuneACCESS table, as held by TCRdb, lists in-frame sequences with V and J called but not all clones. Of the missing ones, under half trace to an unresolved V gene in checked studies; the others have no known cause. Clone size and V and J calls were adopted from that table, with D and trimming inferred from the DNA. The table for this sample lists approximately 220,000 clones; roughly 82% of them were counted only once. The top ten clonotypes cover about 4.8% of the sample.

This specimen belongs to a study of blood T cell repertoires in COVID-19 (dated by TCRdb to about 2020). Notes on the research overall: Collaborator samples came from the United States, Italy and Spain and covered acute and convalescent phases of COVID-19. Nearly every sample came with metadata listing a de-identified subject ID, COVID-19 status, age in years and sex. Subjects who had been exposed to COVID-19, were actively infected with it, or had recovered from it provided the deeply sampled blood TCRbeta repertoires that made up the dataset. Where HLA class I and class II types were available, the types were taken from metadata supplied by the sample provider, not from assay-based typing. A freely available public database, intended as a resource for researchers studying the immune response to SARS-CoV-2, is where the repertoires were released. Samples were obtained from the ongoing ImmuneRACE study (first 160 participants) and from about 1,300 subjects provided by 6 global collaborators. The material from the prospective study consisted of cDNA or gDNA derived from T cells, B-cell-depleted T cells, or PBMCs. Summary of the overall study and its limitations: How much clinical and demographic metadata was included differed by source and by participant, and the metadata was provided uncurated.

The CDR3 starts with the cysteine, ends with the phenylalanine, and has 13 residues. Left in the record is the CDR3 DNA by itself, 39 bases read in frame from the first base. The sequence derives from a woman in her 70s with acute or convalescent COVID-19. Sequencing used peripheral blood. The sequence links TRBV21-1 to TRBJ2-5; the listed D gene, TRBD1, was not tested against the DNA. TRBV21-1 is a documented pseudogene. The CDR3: CASSKGQQETQYF. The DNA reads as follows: TGTGCCAGCAGCAAGGGACAGCAAGAGACCCAGTACTTC.